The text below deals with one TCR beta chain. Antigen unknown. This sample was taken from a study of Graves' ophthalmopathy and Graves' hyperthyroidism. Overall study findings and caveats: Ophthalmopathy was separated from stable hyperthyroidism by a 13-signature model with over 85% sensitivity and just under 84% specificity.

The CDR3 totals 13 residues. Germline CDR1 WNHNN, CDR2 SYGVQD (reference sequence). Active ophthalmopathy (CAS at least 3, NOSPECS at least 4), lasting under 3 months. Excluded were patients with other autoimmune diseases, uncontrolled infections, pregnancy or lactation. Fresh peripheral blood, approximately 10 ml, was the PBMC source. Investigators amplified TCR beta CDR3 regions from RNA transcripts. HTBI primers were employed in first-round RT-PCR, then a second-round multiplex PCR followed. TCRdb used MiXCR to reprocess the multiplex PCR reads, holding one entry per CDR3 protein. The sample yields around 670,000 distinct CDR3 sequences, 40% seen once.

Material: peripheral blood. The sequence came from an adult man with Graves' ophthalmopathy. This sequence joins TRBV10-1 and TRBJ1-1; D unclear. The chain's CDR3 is CSALKGRTTEAFF. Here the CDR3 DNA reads TGCAGCGCGCTAAAAGGGCGGACCACTGAAGCTTTCTTT.